A single sample gave rise to the 20 T cell receptor beta chains below, sequenced in a study of blood T cell repertoires in COVID-19. Profiling relied on immunoSEQ multiplex PCR, and the TCRdb table lists in-frame clones only, not all of them. Here the sample spans about 230,000 clones, around 80% being singletons. The sample consisted of PBMCs or T cells enriched from blood (not recorded which). These receptors were collected from a man aged 55 to 70 who had recovered from COVID-19.

The V call is TRBV19, the J call TRBJ1-5; D possibly corresponds to TRBD1 (6 bases). The CDR3 consists of 15 residues. Between the trimmed V and J ends, which lost 10 bases and 5 bases, there was a span of 21 bases. Germline V gene data show CDR1 as LNHDA and CDR2 as SQIVND (reference sequence). This CDR3 reads CATRGGAASDQPQHF. DNA of the CDR3: TGTGCCACCCGAGGGGGGGCCGCCTCGGATCAGCCCCAGCATTTT.

The rearrangement uses TRBV5-1 and TRBJ1-3, with D unclear. Germline V CDR1 and CDR2: SGHRS, YFSETQ. The CDR3 contains 14 residues. The V gene lost 1 base and the J gene lost 4 bases, with 9 bases spanning the gap. The CDR3 sequence: CASSLSGSGNTIYF. CDR3 in DNA: TGCGCCAGCAGCTTGTCTGGGAGCGGAAACACCATATATTTT.

CDR3 in amino acids: CASLRGADGYTF. Written as DNA, the CDR3 is TGTGCCAGCCTTCGGGGGGCCGATGGCTACACCTTC. V gene TRBV12-3 or TRBV12-4 combines with J gene TRBJ1-2; a weak D match, TRBD1 (6 bases). The CDR3 covers 12 residues. V lost 8 bases and J 6 bases, leaving 13 bases between the germline ends.

The chain employs TRBV9 and TRBJ2-7, with 8 bases fitting TRBD1. In germline, CDR1 is SGDLS, CDR2 YYNGEE. The CDR3 contains 17 residues. With 0 bases clipped from V and 6 bases from J, the junction kept 14 bases outside the gene matches. The CDR3 region has the DNA TGTGCCAGCAGCGTAGATAACGGGCGGGCAGGGGGCGTCGAGCAGTACTTC. Amino acids: CASSVDNGRAGGVEQYF. Combining the CDR3 with reference TRBV9 and TRBJ2-7 gives the whole variable domain DSGVTQTPKHLITATGQRVTLRCSPRSGDLSVYWYQQSLDQGLQFLIQYYNGEERAKGNILERFSAQQFPDLHSELNLSSLELGDSALYFCASSVDNGRAGGVEQYFGPGTRLTVT.

This clone appeared a few times. This chain joins TRBV7-3 and TRBJ2-2, with D possibly TRBD1 on 6 matching bases. The CDR3 has 14 amino acids. The ends were cut back, 2 bases at V and 3 bases at J, with 7 bases in the middle. Per germline, CDR1 SGHTA and CDR2 FQGTGA. CDR3 nucleotides: TGTGCCAGCAGCTTAGGACAGTACACCGGGGAGCTGTTTTTT. Protein: CASSLGQYTGELFF.

The J gene is TRBJ1-5, the V gene TRBV21-1; the D call in the table, TRBD1, was not verified against the DNA. TRBV21-1 represents a pseudogene. The CDR3 has 16 amino acids. CDR3 amino acids: CASSPRDRGLSQPQHF. DNA for the CDR3: TGTGCCAGCAGTCCCCGGGACAGGGGGCTTTCTCAGCCCCAGCATTTT.

This clone was detected only a few times. The chain recombines TRBV6-5 with TRBJ1-4; D is perhaps TRBD1 (6 bases). The CDR3 sequence is 15 residues long. Germline V gene sequence: CDR1 MNHEY, CDR2 SVGAGI. With 4 bases removed from V and 8 bases from J, the gap between germline ends came to 17 bases. The CDR3 protein is CASSSVFRGKEKLFF. DNA for the CDR3: TGTGCCAGCAGTTCAGTCTTCAGGGGTAAAGAAAAACTGTTTTTT.

This sequence joins TRBV9 and TRBJ2-6; D uncertain. Trimming stripped 2 bases from V and 0 bases from J, with 9 bases between. This CDR3 is built from 16 residues. Germline values: CDR1 SGDLS, CDR2 YYNGEE. This chain's CDR3 is CASSVSVTSGANVLTF. The CDR3 DNA reads TGTGCCAGCAGCGTCTCGGTTACCTCTGGGGCCAACGTCCTGACTTTC. The variable domain in full, completed from reference TRBV9 and TRBJ2-6, reads DSGVTQTPKHLITATGQRVTLRCSPRSGDLSVYWYQQSLDQGLQFLIQYYNGEERAKGNILERFSAQQFPDLHSELNLSSLELGDSALYFCASSVSVTSGANVLTFGAGSRLTVL.

This rearrangement joins TRBV11-3 to TRBJ2-4; 8 positions agree with TRBD2. The germline CDR1 and CDR2 sequences are SGHNT and YENEEA. The J segment lost 0 bases and the V segment lost 3 bases, leaving 7 bases of the junction unmatched. The CDR3 covers 17 residues. Written as DNA, the CDR3 is TGTGCCAGCAGCTTCCCAAGCGGGGGTTCAGCCAAAAACATTCAGTACTTC. Protein: CASSFPSGGSAKNIQYF.

The chain employs TRBV5-5 and TRBJ2-7; no definite D call. Looked up from germline, CDR1 is SGHKS and CDR2 is YYEKEE (reference sequence). Trimming took off 0 bases at V and 2 bases at J, with 9 bases between the two ends. CDR3 length: 14 amino acids. This CDR3 is CASSLGPSTYEQYF. The CDR3 nucleotides read TGTGCCAGCAGCTTGGGGCCAAGTACCTACGAGCAGTACTTC.

This rearrangement joins TRBV12-5 to TRBJ2-4; D is undetermined. The V and J ends lost 4 bases and 3 bases respectively, with 7 bases between them. CDR1 and CDR2 (germline): LGHNT, FRNRAP. The CDR3 extends over 13 amino acids. In nucleotides, the CDR3 is TGTGCTAGTGGTTCAGTCCTCAAAAACATTCAGTACTTC. This translates into CASGSVLKNIQYF. The full variable domain, rest sourced from reference TRBV12-5 and TRBJ2-4, is DARVTQTPRHKVTEMGQEVTMRCQPILGHNTVFWYRQTMMQGLELLAYFRNRAPLDDSGMPKDRFSAEMPDATLATLKIQPSEPRDSAVYFCASGSVLKNIQYFGAGTRLSVL.

This clone was observed once. The V and J genes are TRBV11-3 and TRBJ2-3; 10 bases line up with TRBD2. Trimming cost V 2 bases and J 2 bases; bases outside gene matches: 10. This CDR3 contains 18 residues. Per the germline V gene, CDR1 is SGHNT and CDR2 is YENEEA. The CDR3 here is CASSLWSWLAGDTDTQYF. The CDR3 coding sequence is TGTGCCAGCAGCTTATGGAGTTGGCTAGCGGGGGACACAGATACGCAGTATTTT.

The chain uses TRBV29-1 and TRBJ2-3; 10 bases are a match to TRBD1. CDR1 is SQVTM, CDR2 ANQGSEA, per germline. The J segment lost 0 bases and the V segment lost 7 bases, leaving 7 bases of the junction unmatched. The CDR3 spans 15 residues. CDR3 nucleotide sequence: TGCAGCGCCGCGACAGGGGGCGGGAGCACAGATACGCAGTATTTT. Translated: CSAATGGGSTDTQYF.

J is TRBJ1-5 and V is TRBV6-6; maybe TRBD1 (5 bases). Germline V gene data show CDR1 as MNHNY and CDR2 as SVGAGI (reference sequence). V was pared by 0 bases and J by 6 bases, with 15 bases between. The CDR3 has 16 amino acids. CDR3 DNA sequence: TGTGCCAGCAGTTACTCGTCAGGAGGGGATTTTCAGCCCCAGCATTTT. Amino acids: CASSYSSGGDFQPQHF.

The gene calls are TRBV10-1 and TRBJ2-1; TRBD1 might be the D (6 bases). Germline V gene sequence: CDR1 WNHNN, CDR2 SYGVQD (reference sequence). V lost 6 bases to trimming and J lost 10 bases, with 16 bases between them. The CDR3 has 13 amino acids. This chain's CDR3 is CASSRLQGKEQFF. In DNA, the CDR3 is TGCGCCAGCAGCCGATTACAGGGAAAGGAGCAGTTCTTC.

The chain is built from TRBV7-6 and TRBJ1-6; the match to TRBD1 covers 9 bases. Germline CDR1 SGHVS, CDR2 FNYEAQ. This CDR3 comprises 14 residues. The V gene end was trimmed by 5 bases and the J gene end by 10 bases; junction bases not matched to a gene: 6. CDR3 region: CASSAQGARSPLHF. CDR3 nucleotides: TGTGCCAGCAGCGCACAGGGGGCGAGGTCACCCCTCCACTTT.

This clone was counted only a few times. The chain employs TRBV11-2 and TRBJ2-7, with a possible D match to TRBD2 (5 bases). The CDR3 extends over 13 amino acids. V was shortened by 3 bases and J by 7 bases, with 13 bases between the two germline ends. Germline CDR1 SGHAT, CDR2 FQNNGV. The CDR3, as DNA: TGTGCCAGCAGCTTGACTGATTCGGGGGAGCAGTACTTC. Translating it yields CASSLTDSGEQYF.

With respect to this clone: The sample contains more than one DNA sequence encoding this CDR3. The chain combines TRBV20-1 with TRBJ1-2; maybe TRBD1 (6 bases). Germline CDR1 is DFQATT and CDR2 is SNEGSKA (reference sequence). The length of the CDR3 is 11 residues. V lost 3 bases, J lost 8 bases, and 10 bases lay in between. The CDR3 DNA follows: TGCAGTGCTAGGGCGGGGGGCGGCTACACCTTC. Amino acid sequence: CSARAGGGYTF.

The rearrangement uses TRBV6-2 or TRBV6-3 and TRBJ2-7, with 7 bases that match TRBD1. V was pared by 4 bases and J by 6 bases, with 12 bases of the junction left unmatched. The CDR3 sequence is 15 residues long. Germline CDR1 is MNHEY and CDR2 is SVGEGT. The CDR3 here is CASSFQTGEFSEQYF. Written as DNA, the CDR3 is TGTGCCAGCAGTTTCCAAACAGGGGAATTCAGCGAGCAGTACTTC.

This sequence joins TRBV12-5 and TRBJ2-3, with TRBD1 identical over 8 bases. CDR3 length equals 14 residues. Germline V gives CDR1 LGHNT, CDR2 FRNRAP. J gave up 2 bases and V 6 bases, and 4 bases lay outside the gene matches. The CDR3 region has the DNA TGTGCTAGTGGCCCGGGACAGGACACAGATACGCAGTATTTT. Its translation: CASGPGQDTDTQYF.